This T cell receptor beta chain was documented in a study of T cells after yellow fever vaccination (dated by TCRdb to between 2018 and 2020). Background for the entire study: The SMART-Seq v4 Ultra Low Input RNA kit was used to prepare libraries from fractions with low cell numbers. Bulk TCR alpha and beta repertoires were sequenced longitudinally to track T-cell clones before and after primary and booster YFV17D yellow fever vaccination. Two healthy male donors, one aged 18 to 30 and one aged 30 to 40 years, were included in the cohort. Blood was drawn at multiple timepoints before and after primary and secondary immunization, with bulk PBMC replicates and cell subsets isolated. Paper-wide results and their limitations: A small fraction of clonotypes appeared in both the CD4 and CD8 compartments, likely as a result of convergent recombination. Compared with the primary T-cell response, the secondary T-cell response was faster but weaker, reaching its peak on day 5 rather than on day 15. Because only a couple of donors were included in the study, the extent to which the findings can be generalized is limited. Most clones expanded after primary vaccination were re-detected after the booster (just under 97% of CD4 and approximately 88% of CD8), suggesting broad memory maintenance. Because abundant contaminating clonotypes from the bulk population could be contained in FACS-sorted repertoires, computational filtering was required.

What the treatment or condition label conveys for this sample: live attenuated yellow fever vaccine strain. At each blood-draw timepoint, two biological replicates of bulk PBMCs were obtained. PBMCs were isolated from peripheral blood using a standard Ficoll-Paque protocol. TriZol was used to extract RNA from bulk PBMCs, from CD4 and CD8 fractions, and from dextramer-positive and dextramer-negative fractions. This clonotype was seen repeatedly, ten times or more. Its cognate antigen has yet to be identified. Base quality data are lacking; no much larger clone is found one base away. The CDR3 sequence holds 14 residues, the cysteine and phenylalanine included. Only the CDR3 DNA is retained, 42 bases long and in frame from the first base. CDR1 and CDR2 are drawn from the germline V gene: SQVTM, ANQGSEA. Germline trimming: 6 bases from V, 7 bases from J; junction bases outside gene matches: 12. TCR cDNA was synthesized by 5'RACE template switching, through which a universal primer site and unique molecular identifiers were introduced. Priming for cDNA synthesis came from both the TCR alpha and TCR beta constant segments. Library amplification involved two PCR steps, and the second step added sample barcodes and sequencing adapters. Sequencing of libraries was done on Illumina HiSeq 2500 (2x100 bp) or NovaSeq (2x150 bp). For the original study's pipeline: MIGEC was used to demultiplex reads and collapse the reads into UMI consensus sequences, and MiXCR was used for V(D)J alignment. Vaccine-responding clonotypes were defined with edgeR using replicate PBMC samples, requiring FDR below 0.01 and a log2 fold change above 5 up to day 15. CD4 or CD8 identity was assigned to each bulk clonotype according to whether the clonotype was present at higher abundance in the sequenced CD4 repertoire or the sequenced CD8 repertoire. TCRdb reanalyzed the raw reads on its own, using fastp at Q25 for trimming and MiXCR for clone calling, and kept in-frame beta chains. Every entry covers one CDR3 protein and lists the most common genes and DNA from its rows. It is TCRdb's table, rather than the study itself, that gives the V and J calls and clone size. This sample holds 450,000 to 550,000 distinct CDR3 sequences; roughly 22% were observed only once. About 16% of the sample comes from the top ten.

This specimen was PBMCs, taken roughly 20 days after the first yellow fever vaccination. The chain is assembled from TRBV29-1 and TRBJ2-1; a stretch of 7 junction bases matches TRBD1. The clonotype originates from a man aged 18 to 29 who received the YFV17D yellow fever vaccine. CDR3 protein: CSVLQGILGNEQFF. In nucleotides, the sequence is TGCAGCGTACTACAGGGGATCCTAGGGAATGAGCAGTTCTTC.